The T cell receptor (beta chain) described here comes from a study of graft-versus-host responses after intestinal transplantation. CDR1 is SGHTA, CDR2 FQGTGA, per germline. Trimming took off 5 bases at V and 0 bases at J, with 8 bases between the two ends. This CDR3 has 15 amino acids. Regarding this clone: Its antigen is currently unknown.

Assay used: immunoSEQ multiplex PCR; TCRdb lists only in-frame clones, some missing. The repertoire holds over 90,000 clones, with 90% to 95% as singletons. The V call is TRBV7-3, the J call TRBJ2-6; a weak D match, TRBD1 (5 bases). The origin of this receptor is a human donor who was the organ donor for an intestinal transplant. The sequencing used unstimulated CD4+ T cells sorted from spleen or lymph node cells, collected before transplant. The CDR3: CASSRQSSGANVLTF. As DNA, the CDR3 is TGTGCCAGCAGCCGACAGAGCTCTGGGGCCAACGTCCTGACTTTC.